The 25 T cell receptor beta chains reported below all come from one sample, sequenced in a study of response to subunit inactivated influenza vaccine (dated by TCRdb to 2016 to 2019). Library creation used RT-PCR. Sequencing used an Illumina HiSeq 2500. The public reads were quality trimmed at Q25 with fastp and then assembled into clones with MiXCR by TCRdb, keeping productive beta chains. Merged by CDR3 protein, the rows form single entries marked with the most common genes and DNA. In all, the sample holds 650,000 to 800,000 distinct CDR3 sequences, and 15% to 20% of those were seen once. Jointly, the top ten make up 11% of the sample. The specimen comprised PBMCs from blood, sampled about 5 days after vaccination. The receptors stem from a man aged 45-65 years who received an inactivated influenza vaccine. Donor details come from another sample of the same person, matched by shared clones.

This clonotype was observed a handful of times. The rearrangement links TRBV29-1 to TRBJ2-1, with 8 bases identical to TRBD1. Looked up from germline, CDR1 is SQVTM and CDR2 is ANQGSEA. The CDR3 loop spans 15 amino acids. After removal of 2 bases from V and 6 bases from J, the junction contained 9 bases not matched to a gene. The chain's CDR3 is CSVERRQGMGNEQFF. The CDR3 nucleotides read TGCAGCGTTGAACGTAGACAGGGGATGGGCAATGAGCAGTTCTTC.

The chain couples TRBV10-2 to TRBJ2-5; D unclear. Trimming cost V 4 bases and J 1 base, with 10 bases left between them. The germline CDR1 and CDR2 sequences are WSHSY and SAAADI. The CDR3 runs 14 residues. The CDR3 bases are TGCGCCAGCAGTGCACAGATACTCCAAGAGACCCAGTACTTC. This sequence encodes CASSAQILQETQYF.

The table lists this clonotype with a few counts. V usage is TRBV11-2 and J usage is TRBJ1-5, with a weak D call TRBD1 (6 bases). Germline CDR1 reads SGHAT; CDR2 reads FQNNGV. Trimming cost V 5 bases and J 2 bases, with 13 bases left between them. This CDR3 comprises 15 residues. The CDR3 nucleotides are TGTGCCAGCAGCCGGGGGGCGAGGGGCAATCAGCCCCAGCATTTT. It specifies CASSRGARGNQPQHF.

This clonotype has just a few counts. The chain couples TRBV28 to TRBJ2-1; D is possibly TRBD1 or TRBD2 (5 bases each). The CDR3 has 16 residues. Deletions cut 3 bases from V and 8 bases from J, with 20 bases between. CDR1 MDHEN and CDR2 SYDVKM come from the germline V gene. In DNA, the CDR3 is TGTGCCAGCAGTTTCGGAGTGAGGATTCGGGGCCATGAGCAGTTCTTC. It codes for CASSFGVRIRGHEQFF.

The J gene is TRBJ2-1, the V gene TRBV20-1, with a weak D call TRBD2 (6 bases). Trimming cost V 6 bases and J 3 bases, with 12 bases left between them. Germline CDR1 reads DFQATT; CDR2 reads SNEGSKA (reference sequence). The CDR3 is 13 residues long. In nucleotides, the CDR3 is TGCAGTGCGGCTCGGGAGTACTACAATGAGCAGTTCTTC. Encoded protein: CSAAREYYNEQFF.

There are a few counts of this clonotype. V usage is TRBV6-5 and J usage is TRBJ2-7, with D possibly TRBD1 on 5 matching bases. The CDR3 runs to 16 residues. CDR1 and CDR2 from the germline V gene are MNHEY and SVGAGI. V was shortened by 3 bases and J by 6 bases, with 21 bases between the two germline ends. CDR3: CASSYITQGGQAEQYF. The DNA for the CDR3 is TGTGCCAGCAGTTATATAACCCAGGGTGGCCAGGCCGAGCAGTACTTC.

The V call is TRBV7-6, the J call TRBJ2-5; D might be TRBD1 (5 bases). This CDR3 comprises 17 residues. V was pared by 2 bases and J by 1 base, with 17 bases between. Germline V gene sequence: CDR1 SGHVS, CDR2 FNYEAQ. Written as DNA, the CDR3 is TGTGCCAGCAGCTTAAATGACAGCCCCTGGAGCCAAGAGACCCAGTACTTC. It specifies CASSLNDSPWSQETQYF.

Only a few counts were recorded for this clonotype. V is TRBV5-1 and J is TRBJ2-5; D not resolved. The V end lost 0 bases, the J end lost 5 bases, and 8 bases lay between the germline ends. In germline, CDR1 is SGHRS, CDR2 YFSETQ. CDR3 length: 13 residues. Written as DNA, the CDR3 is TGCGCCAGCAGCTTGGCCTGGAAGGAGACCCAGTACTTC. The encoded protein is CASSLAWKETQYF.

A few counts support this clonotype. The J gene is TRBJ2-1, the V gene TRBV7-2; D possibly corresponds to TRBD1 (5 bases). Trimming left V 4 bases short and J 9 bases short, with 13 bases between. The CDR3 consists of 13 residues. Germline assignment: CDR1 SGHTA and CDR2 FQGNSA. The CDR3 here is CASSSVTGLEQFF. The CDR3 DNA follows: TGTGCCAGCAGCTCAGTAACAGGTCTTGAGCAGTTCTTC.

The table lists this clonotype with a few counts. The chain is built from TRBV12-3 or TRBV12-4 and TRBJ2-2; D might be TRBD1 (6 bases). This CDR3 comprises 17 residues. V was clipped by 5 bases and J by 5 bases, with 21 bases between them. The CDR3 region has the DNA TGTGCCAGCAGTAATCTTGTGGGCAGGGGTGGTACCGGGGAGCTGTTTTTT. Amino acids: CASSNLVGRGGTGELFF.

This clonotype has a handful of counts. The V gene is TRBV29-1, the J gene TRBJ2-3; no definite D call. The V gene's germline CDR1 is SQVTM and CDR2 ANQGSEA. This CDR3 comprises 12 residues. Deletions cut 4 bases from V and 6 bases from J, with 11 bases between. The CDR3 protein is CSVAAGRDTQYF. Here the CDR3 DNA reads TGCAGCGTTGCCGCAGGCAGGGATACGCAGTATTTT.

This clonotype was counted a few times. V is TRBV3-1 and J is TRBJ2-7; 10 positions agree with TRBD1. Trimming removed 3 bases from V and 5 bases from J; junction bases left unmatched: 4. Germline CDR1 and CDR2: LGHDT and YNNKEL (reference sequence). The CDR3 length is 14 residues. CDR3: CASSHRDRGNEQYF. CDR3 DNA: TGTGCCAGCAGCCATCGGGACAGGGGCAACGAGCAGTACTTC.

The table lists this clonotype with many counts. This rearrangement joins TRBV7-8 to TRBJ2-1; D unclear. Looked up from germline, CDR1 is SGHVS and CDR2 is FQNEAQ. This CDR3 has 14 residues. V was clipped by 5 bases and J by 2 bases, with 10 bases between them. The CDR3, as DNA: TGTGCCAGCAGCCCAAAGGTCGCCTACAATGAGCAGTTCTTC. Translated: CASSPKVAYNEQFF.

This clonotype came up a few times. As DNA, the CDR3 is TGTGCCAGCAGCTTCTCATTAGCGTTGGAGACCCAGTACTTC. It codes for CASSFSLALETQYF. The J gene is TRBJ2-5, the V gene TRBV5-6; the D gene is possibly TRBD2 (5 bases). The V gene lost 2 bases and the J gene lost 5 bases, with 13 bases spanning the gap. CDR1 is SGHDT and CDR2 is YYEEEE in the germline V gene. This CDR3 has 14 amino acids.

This clonotype has a handful of counts. The rearrangement links TRBV4-3 to TRBJ2-2; 7 nucleotides match TRBD1. The CDR3 runs 17 residues. Germline values: CDR1 LGHNA, CDR2 YSLEER. With 0 bases clipped from V and 0 bases from J, the junction kept 4 bases outside the gene matches. CDR3 in DNA: TGCGCCAGCAGCCAAGAAGGGGGCAGGGCGAACACCGGGGAGCTGTTTTTT. Amino acids: CASSQEGGRANTGELFF.

The chain joins TRBV20-1 to TRBJ2-2; the D gene is possibly TRBD2 (5 bases). The CDR3 contains 14 residues. Trimming pared 4 bases from V and 3 bases from J, leaving 12 bases between. Germline V CDR1 and CDR2: DFQATT, SNEGSKA (reference sequence). This CDR3 is CSAMGVTYTGELFF. The CDR3 coding sequence is TGCAGTGCTATGGGAGTAACTTACACCGGGGAGCTGTTTTTT.

This clonotype has more than one count but fewer than ten. The rearrangement joins TRBV6-5 to TRBJ2-2; a possible D gene is TRBD2 (6 bases). Germline assignment: CDR1 MNHEY and CDR2 SVGAGI. Trimming removed 4 bases at V and 6 bases at J, with 15 bases between. CDR3 size: 15 residues. The CDR3 DNA is TGTGCCAGCAGTTGGGACTCCCCGGAGTCCGGGGAGCTGTTTTTT. Translation: CASSWDSPESGELFF.

This clonotype was found a few times. The rearrangement joins TRBV20-1 to TRBJ2-4; 13 bases map to TRBD2. After removal of 5 bases from V and 0 bases from J, the junction contained 13 bases not matched to a gene. The germline V gene encodes CDR1 DFQATT and CDR2 SNEGSKA (reference sequence). CDR3 size: 19 residues. CDR3 in amino acids: CSAQFPGTSGEVAKNIQYF. CDR3 sequence (DNA): TGCAGTGCTCAATTCCCCGGGACTAGCGGGGAGGTAGCCAAAAACATTCAGTACTTC.

This clonotype was counted only a few times. V and J are TRBV4-2 and TRBJ1-1, with D maybe TRBD1 (5 bases). V was clipped by 4 bases and J by 4 bases, with 22 bases between them. Germline loops: CDR1 LGHNA, CDR2 YNFKEQ. There are 17 residues in the CDR3. The DNA of the CDR3 is TGTGCCAGCAGCCTGGGGGTGGTTAGCGCTGGGGGCACTGAAGCTTTCTTT. Residues: CASSLGVVSAGGTEAFF.

This clonotype turned up a few times. This rearrangement joins TRBV27 to TRBJ2-3; 7 bases are shared with TRBD1. After removal of 4 bases from V and 1 base from J, the junction contained 11 bases not matched to a gene. The CDR3 has 17 amino acids. The germline V gene has CDR1 MNHEY and CDR2 SMNVEV (reference sequence). The CDR3 bases are TGTGCCAGCAGTTCACGGACAGGTCTGGGGGGCACAGATACGCAGTATTTT. This translates into CASSSRTGLGGTDTQYF.

The gene calls are TRBV6-4 and TRBJ2-1; 9 nucleotides match TRBD2. The CDR3 covers 20 residues. The germline CDR1 and CDR2 sequences are MRHNA and SNTAGT. V dropped 0 bases and J dropped 0; count of bases not matched to a gene: 12. The CDR3 DNA follows: TGTGCCAGCAGTGACTCAAGTGGACTAGCGCTTCGAAGCTCCTACAATGAGCAGTTCTTC. Protein sequence: CASSDSSGLALRSSYNEQFF.

This clonotype was detected a few times. V is TRBV5-1 and J is TRBJ2-1, with a tentative D call TRBD1 (6 bases). V was clipped by 3 bases and J by 4 bases, with 17 bases between them. Germline CDR1 reads SGHRS; CDR2 reads YFSETQ. The CDR3 is made up of 16 amino acids. CDR3 sequence reads: CASSSTGYPPYNEQFF. The CDR3 DNA reads as TGCGCCAGCAGCTCTACAGGGTATCCCCCGTACAATGAGCAGTTCTTC. Looking up the rest from reference TRBV5-1 and TRBJ2-1 gives the full variable domain: KAGVTQTPRYLIKTRGQQVTLSCSPISGHRSVSWYQQTPGQGLQFLFEYFSETQRNKGNFPGRFSGRQFSNSRSEMNVSTLELGDSALYLCASSSTGYPPYNEQFFGPGTRLTVL.

The V and J genes are TRBV20-1 and TRBJ2-7; 9 bases align to TRBD1. CDR1 and CDR2 (germline): DFQATT, SNEGSKA (reference sequence). Trimming at V came to 6 bases and at J to 0 bases, leaving 12 bases not matched to a gene. This CDR3 has 16 amino acids. CDR3 nucleotides: TGCAGTGCCCCTATACCCGGGACAGGGAGCTCCTACGAGCAGTACTTC. This codes for CSAPIPGTGSSYEQYF.

This clonotype was recorded at least ten times. The chain carries TRBV20-1 and TRBJ2-1; 12 bases align to TRBD2. Germline-derived CDR1 and CDR2 are DFQATT and SNEGSKA (reference sequence). J gave up 2 bases and V 8 bases, and 16 bases lay outside the gene matches. The CDR3 length is 18 residues. The CDR3 nucleotides read TGCAGTCCCATCTCACTAGCGGGGGGCCTCACGACCTACAATGAGCAGTTCTTC. This gives the protein CSPISLAGGLTTYNEQFF.

This clonotype was detected only a few times. This sequence joins TRBV2 and TRBJ2-7, with 7 bases lining up with TRBD1. Germline CDR1 reads SNHLY; CDR2 reads FYNNEI. The J segment lost 3 bases and the V segment lost 6 bases, leaving 14 bases of the junction unmatched. The length of the CDR3 is 16 residues. For the CDR3, the DNA is TGTGCCAGCAGAACAAACAGGGGAGCGCGAAACTACGAGCAGTACTTC. Its protein is CASRTNRGARNYEQYF.